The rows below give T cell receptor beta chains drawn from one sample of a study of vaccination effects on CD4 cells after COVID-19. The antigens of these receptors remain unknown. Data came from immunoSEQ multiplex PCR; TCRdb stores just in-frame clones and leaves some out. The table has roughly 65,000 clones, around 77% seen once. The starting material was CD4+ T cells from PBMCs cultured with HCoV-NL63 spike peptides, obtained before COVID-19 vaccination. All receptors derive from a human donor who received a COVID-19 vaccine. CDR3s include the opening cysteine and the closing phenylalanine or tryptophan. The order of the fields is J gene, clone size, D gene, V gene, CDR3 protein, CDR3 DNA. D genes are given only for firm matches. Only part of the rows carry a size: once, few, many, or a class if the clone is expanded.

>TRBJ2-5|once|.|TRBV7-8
CASSLDRVPETQYF
TGTGCCAGCAGCTTAGACAGGGTCCCAGAGACCCAGTACTTC
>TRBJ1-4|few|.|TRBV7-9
CASSPSGTPNEKLFF
TGTGCCAGCAGCCCCTCCGGGACACCGAATGAAAAACTGTTTTTT
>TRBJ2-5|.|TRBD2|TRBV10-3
CAISEAGLGQETQYF
TGTGCCATCAGTGAGGCGGGACTAGGACAAGAGACCCAGTACTTC
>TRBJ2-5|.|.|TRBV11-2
CASSLAETQYF
TGTGCCAGCAGCTTAGCAGAGACCCAGTACTTC
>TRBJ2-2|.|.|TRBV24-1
CATSESVSITGELFF
TGTGCCACCAGTGAGTCAGTTAGTATCACCGGGGAGCTGTTTTTT
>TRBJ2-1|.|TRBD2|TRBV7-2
CASSFIAGVKTNEQFF
TGTGCCAGCAGCTTTATAGCGGGGGTCAAAACTAATGAGCAGTTCTTC
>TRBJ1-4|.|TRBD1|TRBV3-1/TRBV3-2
CASSPGQPATNEKLFF
TGTGCCAGCAGCCCGGGACAGCCTGCAACTAATGAAAAACTGTTTTTT
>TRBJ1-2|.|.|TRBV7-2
CASSLARQGHYGYTF
TGTGCCAGCAGCTTAGCTCGGCAGGGGCACTATGGCTACACCTTC
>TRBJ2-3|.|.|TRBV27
CASGDRWSTDTQYF
TGTGCCAGCGGGGACCGGTGGAGCACAGATACGCAGTATTTT
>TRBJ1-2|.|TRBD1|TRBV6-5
CASSQLGTGSGGYTF
TGTGCCAGCAGTCAACTAGGGACAGGGAGCGGAGGCTACACCTTC
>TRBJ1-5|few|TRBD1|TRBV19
CAAKRGTGNQPQHF
TGTGCCGCTAAAAGGGGGACAGGGAATCAGCCCCAGCATTTT
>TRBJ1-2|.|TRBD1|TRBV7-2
CASSPRTGDNYGYTF
TGTGCCAGCAGCCCCAGGACAGGGGATAACTATGGCTACACCTTC
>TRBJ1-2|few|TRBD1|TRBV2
CASRPNRDSSYGYTF
TGTGCCAGCAGACCTAACCGGGACAGCTCCTATGGCTACACCTTC
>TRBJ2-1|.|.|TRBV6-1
CASSETEREQFF
TGTGCCAGCAGTGAGACAGAACGTGAGCAGTTCTTC
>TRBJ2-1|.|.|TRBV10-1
CASSDGQPNLNEQFF
TGCGCCAGCAGTGACGGACAGCCCAACCTCAATGAGCAGTTCTTC
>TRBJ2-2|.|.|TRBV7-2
CASSLYQVSTGELFF
TGTGCCAGCAGCTTATACCAGGTCTCCACCGGGGAGCTGTTTTTT
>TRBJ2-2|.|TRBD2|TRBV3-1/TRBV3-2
CASNPLAGANTGELFF
TGTGCCAGCAATCCACTAGCGGGGGCCAACACCGGGGAGCTGTTTTTT
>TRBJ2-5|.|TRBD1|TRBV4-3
CASSQDGTGWETQYF
TGCGCCAGCAGCCAAGATGGGACAGGGTGGGAGACCCAGTACTTC
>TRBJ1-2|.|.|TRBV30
CAWTGSPNYGYTF
TGTGCCTGGACTGGCAGTCCTAACTATGGCTACACCTTC
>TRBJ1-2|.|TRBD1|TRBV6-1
CASSELQGFASDGYTF
TGTGCCAGCAGTGAATTACAGGGGTTTGCCTCGGATGGCTACACCTTC
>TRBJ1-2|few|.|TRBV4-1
CASSPAGSYGYTF
TGCGCCAGCAGCCCCGCGGGGTCCTATGGCTACACCTTC
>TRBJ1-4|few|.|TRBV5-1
CASSLLQGAGEKLFF
TGCGCCAGCAGCCTTTTACAGGGAGCGGGTGAAAAACTGTTTTTT
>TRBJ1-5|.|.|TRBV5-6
CASSWAGGSHQPQHF
TGTGCCAGCAGCTGGGCGGGGGGCAGTCACCAGCCCCAGCATTTT
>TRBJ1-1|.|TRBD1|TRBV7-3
CASSLDRGRDTEAFF
TGTGCCAGCAGCTTAGACAGGGGAAGAGACACTGAAGCTTTCTTT
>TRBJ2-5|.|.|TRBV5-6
CASSLDGVGVTQETQYF
TGTGCCAGCAGCTTGGATGGCGTCGGCGTAACGCAAGAGACCCAGTACTTC
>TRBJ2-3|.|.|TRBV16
CASSQSGGTDTQYF
TGTGCCAGCAGCCAATCCGGCGGCACAGATACGCAGTATTTT
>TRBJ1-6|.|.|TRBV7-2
CASSLAAGGLRGSSPLHF
TGTGCCAGCAGCTTAGCGGCCGGCGGGTTGAGAGGGTCGTCACCCCTCCACTTT
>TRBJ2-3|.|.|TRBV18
CASSPLVGTSTDTQYF
TGTGCCAGCTCACCACTAGTTGGGACAAGCACAGATACGCAGTATTTT
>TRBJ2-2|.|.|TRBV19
CASRFGQLNTGELFF
TGTGCCAGTAGGTTTGGACAGTTAAACACCGGGGAGCTGTTTTTT
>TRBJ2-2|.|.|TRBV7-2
CASSSLATGELFF
TGTGCCAGCAGCTCCCTGGCAACCGGGGAGCTGTTTTTT
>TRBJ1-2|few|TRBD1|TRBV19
CASSKTGVMGYGYTF
TGTGCCAGTAGTAAGACAGGGGTCATGGGTTATGGCTACACCTTC
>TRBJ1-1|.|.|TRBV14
CASSLGGGTEAFF
TGTGCCAGCAGCCTAGGGGGGGGCACTGAAGCTTTCTTT
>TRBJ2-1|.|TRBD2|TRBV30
CAWSLERGGNEQFF
TGTGCCTGGAGTTTGGAGCGGGGGGGCAATGAGCAGTTCTTC
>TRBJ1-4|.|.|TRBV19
CASSIRPGEKLFF
TGTGCCAGTAGTATTAGACCGGGGGAAAAACTGTTTTTT
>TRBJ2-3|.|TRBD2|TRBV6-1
CASREAGAIDTQYF
TGTGCCAGCAGGGAAGCGGGGGCAATAGATACGCAGTATTTT
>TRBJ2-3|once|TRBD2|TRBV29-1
CSVSGSGGAYTDTQYF
TGCAGCGTTTCTGGTAGCGGGGGGGCCTACACAGATACGCAGTATTTT
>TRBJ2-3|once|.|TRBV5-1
CASSSHGWLADTQYF
TGCGCCAGCAGCTCCCACGGGTGGCTCGCAGATACGCAGTATTTT
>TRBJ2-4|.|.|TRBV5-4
CASSSGTGAKNIQYF
TGTGCCAGCAGTTCTGGGACGGGAGCCAAAAACATTCAGTACTTC
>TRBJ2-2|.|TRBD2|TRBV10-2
CASRIGTSGGNAYTGELFF
TGCGCCAGCAGGATAGGGACTAGCGGGGGGAACGCTTACACCGGGGAGCTGTTTTTT
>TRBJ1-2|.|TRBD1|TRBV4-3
CASSQAGGGPNYGYTF
TGCGCCAGCAGCCAAGCTGGAGGGGGCCCTAACTATGGCTACACCTTC
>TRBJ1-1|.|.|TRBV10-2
CASSEAKGRQAFF
TGCGCCAGCAGTGAGGCAAAAGGTCGCCAAGCTTTCTTT
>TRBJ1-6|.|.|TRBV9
CASSVSDNSPLHF
TGTGCCAGCAGCGTTTCGGATAATTCACCCCTCCACTTT
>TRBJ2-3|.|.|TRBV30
CAWSVSRSQYF
TGTGCCTGGAGTGTCAGTCGGTCGCAGTATTTT
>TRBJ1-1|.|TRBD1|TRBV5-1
CASSGGQGGNTEAFF
TGCGCCAGCAGCGGGGGACAGGGGGGGAACACTGAAGCTTTCTTT
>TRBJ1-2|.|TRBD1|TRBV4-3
CASSLWDSTYGYTF
TGCGCCAGCAGCCTCTGGGACAGTACCTATGGCTACACCTTC
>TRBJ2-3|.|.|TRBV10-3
CAISESRSDRTYTQYF
TGTGCCATCAGTGAGTCGAGGTCAGACCGCACATATACGCAGTATTTT
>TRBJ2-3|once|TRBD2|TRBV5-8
CASNGGVLADTDTQYF
TGTGCCAGCAACGGAGGAGTGCTAGCGGACACAGATACGCAGTATTTT
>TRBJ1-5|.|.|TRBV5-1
CASSFSGDQPQHF
TGCGCCAGCAGCTTCTCAGGGGATCAGCCCCAGCATTTT
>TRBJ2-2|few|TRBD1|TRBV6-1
CASREGQVNTGELFF
TGTGCCAGCAGGGAAGGACAGGTCAACACCGGGGAGCTGTTTTTT
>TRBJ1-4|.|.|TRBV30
CAWSILSVANEKLFF
TGTGCCTGGAGTATCTTATCCGTAGCTAATGAAAAACTGTTTTTT
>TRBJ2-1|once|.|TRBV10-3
CAISEPGYNEQFF
TGTGCCATCAGTGAACCTGGCTACAATGAGCAGTTCTTC
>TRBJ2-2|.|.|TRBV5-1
CASSRGSNTGELFF
TGCGCCAGCAGTAGGGGCTCCAACACCGGGGAGCTGTTTTTT
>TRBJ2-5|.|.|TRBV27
CASSPIRFGETQYF
TGTGCCAGCAGTCCGATACGGTTCGGGGAGACCCAGTACTTC